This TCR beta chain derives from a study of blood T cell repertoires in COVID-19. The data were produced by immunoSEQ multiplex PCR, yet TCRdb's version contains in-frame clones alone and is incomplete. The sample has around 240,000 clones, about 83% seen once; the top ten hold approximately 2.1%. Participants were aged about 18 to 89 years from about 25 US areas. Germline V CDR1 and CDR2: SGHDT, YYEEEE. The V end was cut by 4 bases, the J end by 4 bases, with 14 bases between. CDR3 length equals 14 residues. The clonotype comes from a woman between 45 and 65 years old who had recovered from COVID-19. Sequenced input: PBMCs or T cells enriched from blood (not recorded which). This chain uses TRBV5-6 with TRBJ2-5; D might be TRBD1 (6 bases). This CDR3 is CASSQGQWPETQYF. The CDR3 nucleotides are TGTGCCAGCAGCCAAGGACAGTGGCCAGAGACCCAGTACTTC.